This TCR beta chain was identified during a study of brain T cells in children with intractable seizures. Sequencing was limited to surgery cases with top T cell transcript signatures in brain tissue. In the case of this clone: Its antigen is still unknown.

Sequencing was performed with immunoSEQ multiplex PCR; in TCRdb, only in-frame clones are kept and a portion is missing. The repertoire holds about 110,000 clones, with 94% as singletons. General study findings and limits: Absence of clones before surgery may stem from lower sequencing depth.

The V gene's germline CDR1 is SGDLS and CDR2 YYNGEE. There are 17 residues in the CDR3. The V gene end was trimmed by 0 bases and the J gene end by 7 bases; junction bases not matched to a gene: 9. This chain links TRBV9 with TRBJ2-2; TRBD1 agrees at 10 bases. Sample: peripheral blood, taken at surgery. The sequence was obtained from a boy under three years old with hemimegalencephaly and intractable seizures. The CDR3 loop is CASSVVWDRGAGGELFF. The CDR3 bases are TGTGCCAGCAGCGTAGTTTGGGACAGGGGCGCCGGCGGGGAGCTGTTTTTT.